The sequence of this TCR beta chain was determined in a study of a mutant IDH1 vaccine in newly diagnosed glioma. Study-level information: Of treated patients, 62.5% were men and about 38% women, averaging about 37 years.

V shed 5 bases and J 3 bases; nucleotides not matched to a gene: 3. The CDR3 extends over 14 amino acids. Germline CDR1 and CDR2: SNHLY and FYNNEI. Assay used: immunoSEQ multiplex PCR; TCRdb lists only in-frame clones, some missing. The table shows about 70,000 clones, with around 88% occurring only once. Time point described: baseline, week 1 (first vaccination visit). As to treatment: pre-vaccination baseline after standard-of-care therapy. The receptor was derived from a woman younger than 35 with glioma. Some clones in this sample may be carry-over from other donors' samples. Here the sequenced sample was peripheral blood mononuclear cells (PBMCs), taken from a glioma patient treated with radiotherapy, temozolomide or both. The chain carries TRBV2 and TRBJ1-3; TRBD1 agrees at 8 bases. CDR3 sequence (DNA): TGTGCCAGCAGTTTGACAGGGGATGGAAACACCATATATTTT. It specifies CASSLTGDGNTIYF.